This T cell receptor beta chain was recovered during a study of blood T cell repertoires in COVID-19. Study in general: Samples came from the United States, Italy and Spain, spanning acute and convalescent COVID-19. In each case, the material was cDNA or gDNA derived from T cells, B-cell-depleted T cells, or PBMCs.

Original methodology: Amplifying reference gene primers gave estimates of nucleated cell counts. The table came from immunoSEQ multiplex PCR; TCRdb's copy has only in-frame clones and leaves some out. V and J calls plus clone size are reproduced from that table; the DNA served to infer D and trimming. Here the sample spans about 210,000 clones, 82% being singletons. Seattle's cohort entered during active infection and was followed longitudinally. Germline assignment: CDR1 SGHRS and CDR2 YFSETQ. This CDR3 contains 17 residues. J was trimmed by 0 bases and V by 5 bases; bases with no gene match: 6. Sequenced input: peripheral blood. The chain is built from TRBV5-1 and TRBJ2-1; 12 bases fit TRBD2. This TCR was sampled from a woman aged 55-69 years with COVID-19, enrolled during active disease. CDR3 sequence (DNA): TGCGCCAGCAGTTCCGGACTAGCGGGACTCTCCTACAATGAGCAGTTCTTC. Encoded protein: CASSSGLAGLSYNEQFF.